This paragraph covers one T cell receptor (beta chain) sequence. Original handling: Reference gene primer amplification in the assay estimated nucleated cell counts. Sequencing was performed with immunoSEQ multiplex PCR; in TCRdb, only in-frame clones are kept and a portion is missing. V and J calls and clone size are given by that table; D and trimming were obtained from the DNA. The sample has 150,000 to 200,000 clones, 75% to 85% seen once. These data belong to a study of blood T cell repertoires in COVID-19. Turning to the study itself: Italy, Spain and the United States were the sources of the convalescent and acute COVID-19 samples. T cells, B-cell-depleted T cells, or PBMCs provided the cDNA or gDNA that served as material.

Patients from Seattle were sampled longitudinally, starting during active infection. The CDR3 contains 13 residues. Germline loops: CDR1 MNHNS, CDR2 SASEGT. Trimming left V 5 bases short and J 8 bases short, with 16 bases between. V and J are TRBV6-1 and TRBJ2-7; possible D gene TRBD1, 5 bases. Sequences were obtained from peripheral blood. The clonotype was recovered from a woman between 55 and 75 years old with COVID-19, enrolled during active disease. CDR3 nucleotides: TGTGCCAGCAGTCACGACAGTGACTTTCAGCAGTACTTC. Protein product: CASSHDSDFQQYF.